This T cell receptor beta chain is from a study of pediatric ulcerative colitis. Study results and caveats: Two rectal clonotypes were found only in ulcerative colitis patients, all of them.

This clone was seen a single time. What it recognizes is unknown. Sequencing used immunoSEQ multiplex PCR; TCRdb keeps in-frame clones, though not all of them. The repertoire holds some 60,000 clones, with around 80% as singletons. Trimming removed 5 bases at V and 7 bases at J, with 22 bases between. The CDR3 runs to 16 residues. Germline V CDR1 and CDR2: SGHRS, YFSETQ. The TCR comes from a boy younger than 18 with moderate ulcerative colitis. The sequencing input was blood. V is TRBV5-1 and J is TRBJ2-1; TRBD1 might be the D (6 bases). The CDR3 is CASRPRGRIPWNEQFF. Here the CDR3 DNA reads TGCGCCAGCAGGCCCAGGGGTCGCATTCCTTGGAATGAGCAGTTCTTC.